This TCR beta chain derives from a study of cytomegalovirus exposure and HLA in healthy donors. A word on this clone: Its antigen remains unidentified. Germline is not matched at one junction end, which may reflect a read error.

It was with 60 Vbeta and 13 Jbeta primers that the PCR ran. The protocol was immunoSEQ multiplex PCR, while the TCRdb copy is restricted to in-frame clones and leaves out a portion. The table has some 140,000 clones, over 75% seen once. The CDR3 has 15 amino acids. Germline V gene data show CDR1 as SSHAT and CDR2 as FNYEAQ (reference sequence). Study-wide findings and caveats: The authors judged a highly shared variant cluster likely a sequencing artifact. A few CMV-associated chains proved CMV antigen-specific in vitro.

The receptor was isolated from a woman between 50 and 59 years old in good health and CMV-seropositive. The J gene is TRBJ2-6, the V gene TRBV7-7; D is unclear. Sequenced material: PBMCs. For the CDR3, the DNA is TGTGCTAGCAGCTCTTTTTTAGATGGGGCCAACGTCCTGACTTTC. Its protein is CASSSFLDGANVLTF.